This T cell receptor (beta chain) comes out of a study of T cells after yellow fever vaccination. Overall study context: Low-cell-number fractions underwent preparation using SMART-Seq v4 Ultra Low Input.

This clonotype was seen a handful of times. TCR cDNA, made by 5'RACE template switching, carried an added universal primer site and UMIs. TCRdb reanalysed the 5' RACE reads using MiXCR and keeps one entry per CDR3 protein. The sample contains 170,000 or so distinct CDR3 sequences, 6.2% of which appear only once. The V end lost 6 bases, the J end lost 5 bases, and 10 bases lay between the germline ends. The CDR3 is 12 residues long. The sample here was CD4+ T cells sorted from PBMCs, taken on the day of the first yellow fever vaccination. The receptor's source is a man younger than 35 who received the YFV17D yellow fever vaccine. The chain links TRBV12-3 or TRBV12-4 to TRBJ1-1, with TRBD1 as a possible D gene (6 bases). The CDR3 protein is CASRYTGTEAFF. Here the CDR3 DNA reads TGTGCCAGCAGGTATACAGGGACTGAAGCTTTCTTT.